These T cell receptor beta chains were read from a single sample in a study of regulatory T cells in long-lasting Graves disease. TCRdb passed the multiplex PCR reads through MiXCR, listing each CDR3 protein once. The data hold some 420,000 distinct CDR3 sequences, with roughly 22% observed a single time. Sequenced here: peripheral blood mononuclear cells (PBMCs), sampled when the disease was refractory, from a patient treated with antithyroid drugs. The source is a female donor with Graves disease. Each CDR3 is given with its conserved first and last residue. The order of the fields is V gene, CDR3 length, clone size, D gene, J gene, CDR3 DNA, CDR3 protein. D genes are given only for firm matches. Size tells how often a clone was seen (once, few, many) or the class of an expanded clone, and some rows leave it out.

>TRBV7-2|12|NA|NA|TRBJ1-3
TGTGCCAGCGCGCGCTCTGGAAACACCATATATTTT
CASARSGNTIYF
>TRBV9|14|NA|NA|TRBJ1-5
TGTGCCAGCATAAACACCCGTGGGAATCAGCCCCAGCATTTT
CASINTRGNQPQHF
>TRBV29-1|13|NA|TRBD1|TRBJ2-5
TGCAGCGTGCTGACAGGGGACGGGGAGACCCAGTACTTC
CSVLTGDGETQYF
>TRBV7-8|14|NA|TRBD2|TRBJ2-7
TGTGCCAGCACCGACGGGACTAGCGGATACGAGCAGTACTTC
CASTDGTSGYEQYF
>TRBV18|15|NA|NA|TRBJ2-5
TGTGCCAGCTCACCAGTGACAGAACGAAAAGAGACCCAGTACTTC
CASSPVTERKETQYF
>TRBV6-1|12|many|TRBD1|TRBJ1-4
TGTGCCAGCAGACAGGGACAGAAGAAACTGTTTTTT
CASRQGQKKLFF
>TRBV9|14|many|NA|TRBJ1-2
TGTGCCAGCAGCGTAGCTCAGGCTAACTATGGCTACACCTTC
CASSVAQANYGYTF
>TRBV30|11|NA|NA|TRBJ2-7
TGTGCCTGGAGTCAGGGCCACGAGCAGTACTTC
CAWSQGHEQYF
>TRBV7-2|16|NA|NA|TRBJ1-1
TGTGCCAGCAGCTCTCAAGCTACAGGAGTGAACACTGAAGCTTTCTTT
CASSSQATGVNTEAFF
>TRBV6-1|14|few|NA|TRBJ1-2
TGTGCCAGCAGGCGACCGAGTTCTAACTATGGCTACACCTTC
CASRRPSSNYGYTF
>TRBV5-6|13|few|NA|TRBJ2-7
TGTGCCAGCAGCTTGTCGGGGGACTACGAGCAGTACTTC
CASSLSGDYEQYF
>TRBV9|13|few|NA|TRBJ1-3
TGTGCCAGCAGCTTGGACATCGGAAACACCATATATTTT
CASSLDIGNTIYF
>TRBV7-2|14|many|NA|TRBJ1-4
TGTGCCAGCAGCACCAGGGCGTTTGGTGAAAAACTGTTTTTT
CASSTRAFGEKLFF
>TRBV7-8|14|many|NA|TRBJ2-5
TGTGCCAGCAGCTTGGGGTCAGGGGCTGAGACCCAGTACTTC
CASSLGSGAETQYF
>TRBV7-9|14|NA|NA|TRBJ2-7
TGTGCCAGCAGCTTTTGGGGCAGCTCCTACGAGCAGTACTTC
CASSFWGSSYEQYF
>TRBV7-2|12|NA|NA|TRBJ2-7
TGTGCCAGCAGCATCAGCTCCTACGAGCAGTACTTC
CASSISSYEQYF
>TRBV5-6|14|NA|TRBD1|TRBJ1-6
TGTGCCAGCAGCTTAAAACAGGGGGGTTCACCCCTCCACTTT
CASSLKQGGSPLHF
>TRBV28|15|many|TRBD1|TRBJ2-7
TGTGCCAGCAGTGCAGACAGGGGCTGGCAGAACGAGCAGTACTTC
CASSADRGWQNEQYF
>TRBV28|13|many|NA|TRBJ2-7
TGTGCCAGCTCGTCCTTGCTTTCCTACGAGCAGTACTTC
CASSSLLSYEQYF
>TRBV6-1|15|NA|NA|TRBJ1-4
TGTGCCAGCGCAGAGGCAGGGGCAACTAATGAAAAACTGTTTTTT
CASAEAGATNEKLFF
>TRBV4-3|22|NA|NA|TRBJ2-5
TGCGCCAGCAGCCGACAGACCTATGGACCGGGACGGGTGTCGATGGTACAAGAGACCCAGTACTTC
CASSRQTYGPGRVSMVQETQYF
>TRBV20-1|14|many|NA|TRBJ1-4
TGCAGTGCTAGAAAGACCGTCTCTAATGAAAAACTGTTTTTT
CSARKTVSNEKLFF
>TRBV30|13|NA|TRBD2|TRBJ2-4
TGTGCCTGGAGTCTCCCGGGAGGGGACATTCAGTACTTC
CAWSLPGGDIQYF
>TRBV5-4|12|NA|NA|TRBJ1-2
TGTGCCAGCAGCCGCAACACATATGGCTACACCTTC
CASSRNTYGYTF
>TRBV6-1|16|NA|TRBD1|TRBJ1-1
TGTGCCAGCAGCTTCCCGACAGGGACAGGGGACACTGAAGCTTTCTTT
CASSFPTGTGDTEAFF
>TRBV12-5|11|few|NA|TRBJ2-5
TGTGCTAGTGGTTTTGGGGAGACCCAGTACTTC
CASGFGETQYF
>TRBV7-2|16|many|TRBD1|TRBJ1-5
TGTGCCAGCAGCTTATCCCTGACAGGGAGGGGACAGCCCCAGCATTTT
CASSLSLTGRGQPQHF
>TRBV19|18|few|TRBD1|TRBJ1-6
TGTGCCAGTAAGATGACAGGGGGCCCGGTCGCCTATAATTCACCCCTCCACTTT
CASKMTGGPVAYNSPLHF